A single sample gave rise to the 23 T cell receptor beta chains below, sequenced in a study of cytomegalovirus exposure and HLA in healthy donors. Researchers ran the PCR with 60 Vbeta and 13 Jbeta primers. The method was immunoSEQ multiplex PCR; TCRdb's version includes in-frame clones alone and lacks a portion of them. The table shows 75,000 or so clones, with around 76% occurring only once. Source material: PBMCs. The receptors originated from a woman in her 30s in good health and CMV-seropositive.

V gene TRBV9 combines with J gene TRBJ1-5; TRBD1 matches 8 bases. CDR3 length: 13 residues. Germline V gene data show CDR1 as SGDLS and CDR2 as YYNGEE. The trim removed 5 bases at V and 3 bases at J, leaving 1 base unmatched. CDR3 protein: CASRGQDNQPQHF. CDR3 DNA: TGTGCCAGCAGGGGACAGGACAATCAGCCCCAGCATTTT.

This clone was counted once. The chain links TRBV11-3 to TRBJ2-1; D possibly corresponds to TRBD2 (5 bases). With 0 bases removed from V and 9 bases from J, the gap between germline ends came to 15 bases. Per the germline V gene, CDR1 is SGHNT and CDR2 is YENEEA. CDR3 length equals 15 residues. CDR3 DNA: TGTGCCAGCAGCTTAGATGAGGGCGGGTCGGTTGAGCAGTTCTTC. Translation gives CASSLDEGGSVEQFF.

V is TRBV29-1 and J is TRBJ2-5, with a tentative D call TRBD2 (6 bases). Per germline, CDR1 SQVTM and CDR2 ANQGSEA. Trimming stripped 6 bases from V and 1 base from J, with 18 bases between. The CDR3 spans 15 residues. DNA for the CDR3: TGCAGCGTCCGCGACATAGGACTACGCCAAGAGACCCAGTACTTC. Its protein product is CSVRDIGLRQETQYF.

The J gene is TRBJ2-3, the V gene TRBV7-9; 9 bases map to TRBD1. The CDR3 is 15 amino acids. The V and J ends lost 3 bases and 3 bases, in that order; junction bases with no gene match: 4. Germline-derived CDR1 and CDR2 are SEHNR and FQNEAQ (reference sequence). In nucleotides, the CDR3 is TGTGCCAGCAGCTTCGGACAGGGGCGGACAGATACGCAGTATTTT. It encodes CASSFGQGRTDTQYF.

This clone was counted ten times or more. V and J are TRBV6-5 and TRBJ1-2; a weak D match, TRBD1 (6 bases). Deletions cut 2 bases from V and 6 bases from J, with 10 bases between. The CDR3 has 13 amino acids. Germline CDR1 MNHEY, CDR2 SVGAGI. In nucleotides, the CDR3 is TGTGCCAGCAGTTACGGGCAGGGGAATGGCTACACCTTC. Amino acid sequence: CASSYGQGNGYTF.

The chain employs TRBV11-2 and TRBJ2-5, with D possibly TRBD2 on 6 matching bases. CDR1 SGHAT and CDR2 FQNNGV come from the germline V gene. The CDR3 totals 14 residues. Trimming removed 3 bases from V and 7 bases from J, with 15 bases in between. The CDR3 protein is CASSLAGTLGTQYF. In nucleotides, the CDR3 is TGTGCCAGCAGCTTGGCCGGGACTTTGGGGACCCAGTACTTC.

The CDR3 region is CASTPEVSRTSGANVLTF. The CDR3 DNA sequence: TGCGCCAGCACCCCGGAGGTTAGTCGTACCTCTGGGGCCAACGTCCTGACTTTC. The chain recombines TRBV4-3 with TRBJ2-6, with D perhaps TRBD2 (5 bases). V lost 7 bases and J lost 0, with 19 bases in between. The germline CDR1 and CDR2 sequences are LGHNA and YSLEER. This CDR3 comprises 18 residues.

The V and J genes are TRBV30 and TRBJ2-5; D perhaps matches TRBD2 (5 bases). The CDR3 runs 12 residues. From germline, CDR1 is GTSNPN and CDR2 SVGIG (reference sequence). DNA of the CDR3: TGTGCTGGGCAAAAGAGGGAAGAGACCCAGTACTTC. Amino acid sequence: CAGQKREETQYF. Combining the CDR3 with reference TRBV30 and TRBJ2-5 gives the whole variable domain SQTIHQWPATLVQPVGSPLSLECTVEGTSNPNLYWYRQAAGRGLQLLFYSVGIGQISSEVPQNLSASRPQDRQFILSSKKLLLSDSGFYLCAGQKREETQYFGPGTRLLVL.

CDR3 protein: CASSLAALDTQYF. CDR3 in DNA: TGTGCCAGCAGCTTAGCGGCTTTAGATACGCAGTATTTT. The rearrangement links TRBV7-3 to TRBJ2-3; D is uncertain. CDR1 and CDR2 from the germline V gene are SGHTA and FQGTGA. Trimming removed 2 bases at V and 5 bases at J, with 8 bases between. The CDR3 spans 13 residues.

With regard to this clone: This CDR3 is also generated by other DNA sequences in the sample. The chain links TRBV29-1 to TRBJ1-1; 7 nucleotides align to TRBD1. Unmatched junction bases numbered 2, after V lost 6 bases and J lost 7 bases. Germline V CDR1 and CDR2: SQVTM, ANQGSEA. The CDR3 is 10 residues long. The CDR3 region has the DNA TGCAGCGTCAGGGGGGATGAAGCTTTCTTT. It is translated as CSVRGDEAFF.

CDR3 in DNA: TGTGCCAGCAGGTGGACAAGCAATCAGCCCCAGCATTTT. Encoded protein: CASRWTSNQPQHF. The chain is built from TRBV28 and TRBJ1-5; maybe TRBD1 (5 bases). The CDR3 sequence is 13 residues long. Trimming took off 6 bases at V and 1 base at J, with 7 bases between the two ends. CDR1 and CDR2 from the germline V gene are MDHEN and SYDVKM.

The CDR3 region is CASSRETGFIQPQHF. CDR3 in DNA: TGTGCCAGCAGCCGAGAGACAGGGTTTATTCAGCCCCAGCATTTT. The chain employs TRBV4-2 and TRBJ1-5; TRBD1 agrees at 7 bases. The CDR3 is 15 residues long. CDR1 is LGHNA, CDR2 YNFKEQ, per germline. J was trimmed by 6 bases and V by 4 bases; bases with no gene match: 9.

CDR3: CAWSVLKGSQPQHF. DNA for the CDR3: TGTGCCTGGAGTGTACTTAAGGGGTCTCAGCCCCAGCATTTT. The rearrangement links TRBV30 to TRBJ1-5, with a tentative D call TRBD1 (5 bases). CDR3 length: 14 residues. Germline loops: CDR1 GTSNPN, CDR2 SVGIG (reference sequence). V was cut by 0 bases and J by 6 bases, with 12 bases left in between.

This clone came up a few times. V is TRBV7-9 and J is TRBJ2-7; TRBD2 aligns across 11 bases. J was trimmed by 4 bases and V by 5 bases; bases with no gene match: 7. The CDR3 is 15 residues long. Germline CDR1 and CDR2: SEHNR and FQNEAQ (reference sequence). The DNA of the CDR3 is TGTGCCAGCAGCACTTCTAGCGGGAGGACGTACGAGCAGTACTTC. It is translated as CASSTSSGRTYEQYF.

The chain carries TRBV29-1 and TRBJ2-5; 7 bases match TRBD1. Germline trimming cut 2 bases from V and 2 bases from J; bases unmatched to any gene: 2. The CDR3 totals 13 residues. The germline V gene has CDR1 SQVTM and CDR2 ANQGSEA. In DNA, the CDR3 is TGCAGCGTTGAACGGGACAGACAAGAGACCCAGTACTTC. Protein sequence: CSVERDRQETQYF.

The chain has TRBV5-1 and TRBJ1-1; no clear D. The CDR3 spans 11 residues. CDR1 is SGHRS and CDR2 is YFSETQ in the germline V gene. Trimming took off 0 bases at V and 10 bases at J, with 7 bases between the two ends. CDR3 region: CASSLGGRAFF. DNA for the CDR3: TGCGCCAGCAGCTTGGGAGGGAGAGCTTTCTTT.

CDR3 loop: CAWSVKGANIQYF. CDR3 nucleotides: TGTGCCTGGAGTGTAAAGGGGGCCAACATTCAGTACTTC. This sequence joins TRBV30 and TRBJ2-4; 7 nucleotides line up with TRBD1. The CDR3 totals 13 residues. V shed 0 bases, J shed 7 bases, and the junction held 3 bases outside the gene matches. Germline values: CDR1 GTSNPN, CDR2 SVGIG (reference sequence).

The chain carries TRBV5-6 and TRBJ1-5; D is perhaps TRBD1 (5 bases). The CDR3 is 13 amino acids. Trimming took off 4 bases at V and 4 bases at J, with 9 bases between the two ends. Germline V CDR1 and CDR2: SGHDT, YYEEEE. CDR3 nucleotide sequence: TGTGCCAGCAGCCGGACACGTAATCAGCCCCAGCATTTT. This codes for CASSRTRNQPQHF.

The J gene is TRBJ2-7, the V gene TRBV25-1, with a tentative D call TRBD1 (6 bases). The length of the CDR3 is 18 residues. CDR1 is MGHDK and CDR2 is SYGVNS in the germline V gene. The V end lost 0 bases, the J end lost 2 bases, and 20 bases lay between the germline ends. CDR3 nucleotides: TGTGCCAGCAGTGAATATAGCCCTACACAGGGCTCAACCTACGAGCAGTACTTC. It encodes CASSEYSPTQGSTYEQYF.

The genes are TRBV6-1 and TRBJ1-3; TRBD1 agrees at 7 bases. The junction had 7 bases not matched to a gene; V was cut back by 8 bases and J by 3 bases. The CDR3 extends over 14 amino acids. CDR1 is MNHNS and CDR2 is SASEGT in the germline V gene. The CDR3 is CASFWTGRGNTIYF. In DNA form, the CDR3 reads TGTGCCAGCTTCTGGACAGGCCGTGGAAACACCATATATTTT.

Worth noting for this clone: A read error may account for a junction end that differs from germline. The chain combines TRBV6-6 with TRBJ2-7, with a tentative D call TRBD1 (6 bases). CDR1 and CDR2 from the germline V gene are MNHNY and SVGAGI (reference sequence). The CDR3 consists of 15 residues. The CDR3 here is CASSNSGTRTYEQYF. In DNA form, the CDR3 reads TGTGCCAGCAGTAACTCCGGGACAAGAACCTACGAGCAGTACTTC.

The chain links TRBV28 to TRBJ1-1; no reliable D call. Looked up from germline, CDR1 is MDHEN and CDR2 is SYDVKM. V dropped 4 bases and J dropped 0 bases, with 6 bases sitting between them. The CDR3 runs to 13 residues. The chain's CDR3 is CASSSQLNTEAFF. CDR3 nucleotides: TGTGCCAGCAGTTCACAGCTGAACACTGAAGCTTTCTTT. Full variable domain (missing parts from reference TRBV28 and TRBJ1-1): DVKVTQSSRYLVKRTGEKVFLECVQDMDHENMFWYRQDPGLGLRLIYFSYDVKMKEKGDIPEGYSVSREKKERFSLILESASTNQTSMYLCASSSQLNTEAFFGQGTRLTVV.

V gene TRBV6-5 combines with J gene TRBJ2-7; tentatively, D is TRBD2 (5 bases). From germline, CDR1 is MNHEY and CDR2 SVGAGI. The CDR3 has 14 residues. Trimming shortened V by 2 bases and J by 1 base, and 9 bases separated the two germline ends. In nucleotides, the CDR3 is TGTGCCAGCAGTTACGCCGGGATTTCCTACGAGCAGTACTTC. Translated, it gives CASSYAGISYEQYF.